This T cell receptor (beta chain) was recovered during a study of blood T cell repertoires in COVID-19. Whole-study context: The origin of the acute and convalescent COVID-19 samples was the United States, Italy and Spain.

Worth noting for this clone: A read error may account for a junction end that differs from germline.

Original handling: Nucleated cell counts were estimated from reference gene primer amplification. Using immunoSEQ multiplex PCR, the repertoire was profiled, and TCRdb retains in-frame clones only, with some absent. For V, J and clone size, that table is used; D and trimming come from the DNA. The data contain 66,000 or so clones, about 82% of them singletons. The CDR3 spans 16 residues. Germline V lookup: CDR1 MNHNS, CDR2 SASEGT. The source is a human donor in a cohort sampled during active COVID-19. The J gene is TRBJ2-7, the V gene TRBV6-1, with 7 bases aligning to TRBD1. The sample comprised peripheral blood. The DNA of the CDR3 is TGTGCCAGCAGCGAAGGGGCTCGACAGGGTCGGTACGAGCAGTACTTC. This encodes CASSEGARQGRYEQYF.